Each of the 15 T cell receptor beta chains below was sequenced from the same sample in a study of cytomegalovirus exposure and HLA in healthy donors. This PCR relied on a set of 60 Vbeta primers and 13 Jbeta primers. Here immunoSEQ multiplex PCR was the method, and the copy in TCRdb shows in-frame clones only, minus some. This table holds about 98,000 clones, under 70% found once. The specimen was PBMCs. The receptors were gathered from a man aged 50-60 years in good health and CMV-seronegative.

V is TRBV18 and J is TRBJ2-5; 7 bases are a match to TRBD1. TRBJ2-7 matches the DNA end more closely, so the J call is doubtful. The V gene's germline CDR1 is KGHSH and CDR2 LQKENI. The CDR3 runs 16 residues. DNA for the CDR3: TGTGCCAGCTCACCAGCGTTCGCAGGGGGCTCCTACGAGCAGTACTTC. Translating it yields CASSPAFAGGSYEQYF.

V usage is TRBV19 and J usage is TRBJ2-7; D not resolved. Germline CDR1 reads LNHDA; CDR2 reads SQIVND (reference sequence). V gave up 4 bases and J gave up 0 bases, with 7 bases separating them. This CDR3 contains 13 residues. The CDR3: CASSTSISYEQYF. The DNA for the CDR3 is TGTGCCAGTAGTACAAGCATCTCCTACGAGCAGTACTTC. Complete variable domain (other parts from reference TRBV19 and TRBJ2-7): DGGITQSPKYLFRKEGQNVTLSCEQNLNHDAMYWYRQDPGQGLRLIYYSQIVNDFQKGDIAEGYSVSREKKESFPLTVTSAQKNPTAFYLCASSTSISYEQYFGPGTRLTVT.

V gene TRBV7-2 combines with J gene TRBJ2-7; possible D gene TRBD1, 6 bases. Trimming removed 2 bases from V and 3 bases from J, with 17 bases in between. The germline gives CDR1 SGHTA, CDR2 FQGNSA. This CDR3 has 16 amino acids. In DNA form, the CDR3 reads TGTGCCAGCAGCTTAAGATCCAACAGGGCTAACTACGAGCAGTACTTC. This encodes CASSLRSNRANYEQYF.

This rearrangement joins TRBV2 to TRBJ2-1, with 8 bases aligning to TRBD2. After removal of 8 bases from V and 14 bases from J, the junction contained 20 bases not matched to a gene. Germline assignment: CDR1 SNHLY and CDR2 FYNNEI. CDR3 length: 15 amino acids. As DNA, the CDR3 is TGTGCCAGCCCCTATGCTGGCGGGGGGCCCCATCTGGAGTTCTTC. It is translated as CASPYAGGGPHLEFF.

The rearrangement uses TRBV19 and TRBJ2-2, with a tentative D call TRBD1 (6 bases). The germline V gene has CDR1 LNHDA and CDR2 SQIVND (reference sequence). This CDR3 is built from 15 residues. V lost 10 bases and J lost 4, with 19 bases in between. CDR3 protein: CATHDRLGPTGELFF. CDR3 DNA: TGTGCCACCCACGACAGGTTAGGGCCCACCGGGGAGCTGTTTTTT.

CDR3 DNA: TGCGCCAGCAGCTTGGCTAATCGGGGGGGCCACAATGAGCAGTTCTTC. It is translated as CASSLANRGGHNEQFF. J is TRBJ2-1 and V is TRBV5-1; TRBD2 aligns across 8 bases. J was trimmed by 5 bases and V by 0 bases; bases with no gene match: 7. The CDR3 contains 16 residues. Germline lookup yields CDR1 SGHRS and CDR2 YFSETQ. Drawing the rest from reference TRBV5-1 and TRBJ2-1, the complete variable domain is KAGVTQTPRYLIKTRGQQVTLSCSPISGHRSVSWYQQTPGQGLQFLFEYFSETQRNKGNFPGRFSGRQFSNSRSEMNVSTLELGDSALYLCASSLANRGGHNEQFFGPGTRLTVL.

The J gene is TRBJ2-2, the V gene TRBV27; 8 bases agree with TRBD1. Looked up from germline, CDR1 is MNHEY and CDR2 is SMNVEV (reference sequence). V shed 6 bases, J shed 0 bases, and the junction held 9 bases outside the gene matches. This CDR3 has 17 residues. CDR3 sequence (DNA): TGTGCCAGCAGAAAGCTGTACAGGGGGGCGAACACCGGGGAGCTGTTTTTT. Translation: CASRKLYRGANTGELFF.

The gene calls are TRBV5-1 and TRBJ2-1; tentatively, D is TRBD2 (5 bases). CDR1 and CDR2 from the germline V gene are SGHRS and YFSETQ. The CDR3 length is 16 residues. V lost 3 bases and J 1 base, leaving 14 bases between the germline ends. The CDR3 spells CASSSFPTGSYNEQFF. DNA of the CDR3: TGCGCCAGCAGCTCATTTCCCACGGGGTCCTACAATGAGCAGTTCTTC.

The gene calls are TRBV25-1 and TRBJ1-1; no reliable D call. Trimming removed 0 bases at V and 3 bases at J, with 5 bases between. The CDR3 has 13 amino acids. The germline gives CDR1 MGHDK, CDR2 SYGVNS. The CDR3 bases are TGTGCCAGCAGTGAATACGGGGACACTGAAGCTTTCTTT. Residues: CASSEYGDTEAFF.

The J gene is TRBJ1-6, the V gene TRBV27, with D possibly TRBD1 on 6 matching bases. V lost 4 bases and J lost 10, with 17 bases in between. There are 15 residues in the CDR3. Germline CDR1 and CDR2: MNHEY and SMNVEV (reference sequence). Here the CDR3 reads CASSSEQGSRSPLHF. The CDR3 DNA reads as TGTGCCAGCAGTTCTGAACAGGGAAGTCGGTCACCCCTCCACTTT.

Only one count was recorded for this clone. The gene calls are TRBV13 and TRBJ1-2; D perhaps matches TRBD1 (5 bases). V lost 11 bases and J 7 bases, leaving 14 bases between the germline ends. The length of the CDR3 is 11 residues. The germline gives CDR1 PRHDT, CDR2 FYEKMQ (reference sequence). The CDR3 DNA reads TGTGCCGGGACGGGGGGAGGTGGCTACACCTTC. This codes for CAGTGGGGYTF.

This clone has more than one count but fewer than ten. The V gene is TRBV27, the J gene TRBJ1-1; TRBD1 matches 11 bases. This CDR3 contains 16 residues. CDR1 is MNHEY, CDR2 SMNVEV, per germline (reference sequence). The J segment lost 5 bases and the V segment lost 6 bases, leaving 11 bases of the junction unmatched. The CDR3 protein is CASRGRTGGMWTEAFF. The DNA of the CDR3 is TGTGCCAGCAGAGGCCGGACAGGGGGCATGTGGACTGAAGCTTTCTTT.

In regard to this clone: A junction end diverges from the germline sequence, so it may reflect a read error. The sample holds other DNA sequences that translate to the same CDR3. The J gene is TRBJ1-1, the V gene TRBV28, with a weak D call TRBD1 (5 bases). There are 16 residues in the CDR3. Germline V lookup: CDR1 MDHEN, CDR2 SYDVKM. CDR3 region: CASSRTGGGGNTEAFF. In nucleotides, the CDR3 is TGCGCCAGCAGCCGAACCGGGGGTGGAGGGAACACTGAAGCTTTCTTT.

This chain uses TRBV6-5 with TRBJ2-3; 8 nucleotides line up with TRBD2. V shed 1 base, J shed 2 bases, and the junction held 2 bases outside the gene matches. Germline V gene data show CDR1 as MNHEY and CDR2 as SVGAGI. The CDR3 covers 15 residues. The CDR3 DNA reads TGTGCCAGCAGTTACTTCGGGGGGGACACAGATACGCAGTATTTT. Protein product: CASSYFGGDTDTQYF.

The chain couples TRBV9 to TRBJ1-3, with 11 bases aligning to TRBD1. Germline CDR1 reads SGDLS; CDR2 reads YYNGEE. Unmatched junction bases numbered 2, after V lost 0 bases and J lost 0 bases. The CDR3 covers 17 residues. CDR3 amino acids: CASSVGGTGGSGNTIYF. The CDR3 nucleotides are TGTGCCAGCAGCGTAGGCGGGACAGGGGGCTCTGGAAACACCATATATTTT.